The rows below give T cell receptor beta chains drawn from one sample of a study of T cells in Graves' hyperthyroidism and ophthalmopathy. MiXCR was run by TCRdb on the multiplex PCR reads, yielding one entry per CDR3 protein. The sample yields 380,000 or so distinct CDR3 sequences, 19% seen once. Material for sequencing was blood. Receptors were obtained from a woman in her late teens or twenties with Graves' hyperthyroidism. The CDR3 runs from the conserved cysteine through the conserved F or W. Each record gives: CDR3 protein, CDR3 DNA, V gene, J gene, clone size, D gene. The D gene is left open where the match is weak. Clone size is stated in some rows and not others, as once, few, many or a class when expanded.

CASRDWRVRDMNTEAFF,TGTGCCAGCAGAGACTGGCGGGTACGCGACATGAACACTGAAGCTTTCTTT,TRBV14,TRBJ1-1,many,NA
CASSPPLGRTDFNQPQHF,TGTGCCAGCAGCCCCCCCCTGGGACGGACCGATTTCAATCAGCCCCAGCATTTT,TRBV9,TRBJ1-5,many,NA
CASRLDRDRETQYF,TGTGCCAGCAGACTCGACAGGGACCGAGAGACCCAGTACTTC,TRBV6-2/TRBV6-3,TRBJ2-5,NA,TRBD1
CASSSGYPYEQYF,TGTGCCAGCAGTTCCGGGTACCCCTACGAGCAGTACTTC,TRBV6-5,TRBJ2-7,many,NA
CSAFTPGLRDRGSNTEAFF,TGCAGTGCTTTTACTCCGGGTCTCCGGGACAGGGGATCGAACACTGAAGCTTTCTTT,TRBV20-1,TRBJ1-1,many,TRBD1
CASSLDSSGDSNQPQHF,TGTGCCAGCAGCTTAGACTCCTCTGGGGATAGCAATCAGCCCCAGCATTTT,TRBV11-1,TRBJ1-5,once,NA
CASSELYSGANVLTF,TGTGCCAGCAGTGAGTTGTACTCTGGGGCCAACGTCCTGACTTTC,TRBV2,TRBJ2-6,many,NA
CASSKAGEETQYF,TGTGCCAGCAGTAAGGCGGGGGAAGAGACCCAGTACTTC,TRBV6-1,TRBJ2-5,many,TRBD2
CSAHGQGLRGYTF,TGCAGTGCCCACGGACAGGGGTTGCGTGGCTACACCTTC,TRBV20-1,TRBJ1-2,many,TRBD1
CACRRGHQKNIQYF,TGTGCCTGCCGGAGGGGGCACCAAAAAAACATTCAGTACTTC,TRBV28,TRBJ2-4,many,NA
CASSEALTSRAGGSGYTF,TGTGCCAGCAGTGAAGCGCTTACTTCACGCGCAGGGGGCAGTGGCTACACCTTC,TRBV6-1,TRBJ1-2,many,TRBD1
CASSAAGAGGELFF,TGTGCCAGCAGTGCGGCGGGGGCCGGCGGGGAGCTGTTTTTT,TRBV13,TRBJ2-2,many,NA